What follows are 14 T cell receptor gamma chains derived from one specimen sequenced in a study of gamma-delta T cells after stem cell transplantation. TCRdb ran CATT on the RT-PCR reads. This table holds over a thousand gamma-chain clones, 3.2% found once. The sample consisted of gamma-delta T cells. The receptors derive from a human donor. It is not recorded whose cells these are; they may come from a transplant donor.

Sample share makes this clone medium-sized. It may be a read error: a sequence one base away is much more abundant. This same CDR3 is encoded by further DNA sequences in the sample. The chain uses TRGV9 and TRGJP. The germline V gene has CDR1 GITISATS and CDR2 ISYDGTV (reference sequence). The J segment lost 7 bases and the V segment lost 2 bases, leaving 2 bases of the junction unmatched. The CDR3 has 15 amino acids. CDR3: CALWEEELGKKIKVF. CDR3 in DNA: TGTGCCTTGTGGGAGGAGGAGTTGGGCAAAAAAATCAAGGTATTT.

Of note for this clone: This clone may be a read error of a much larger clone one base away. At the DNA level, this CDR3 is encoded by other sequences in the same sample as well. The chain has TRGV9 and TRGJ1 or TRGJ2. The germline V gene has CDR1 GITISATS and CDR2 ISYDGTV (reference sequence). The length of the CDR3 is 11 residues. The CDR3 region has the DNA TGTGCCCTGTGGGGGGGTTATAAGAAACTCTTT. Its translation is CALWGGYKKLF.

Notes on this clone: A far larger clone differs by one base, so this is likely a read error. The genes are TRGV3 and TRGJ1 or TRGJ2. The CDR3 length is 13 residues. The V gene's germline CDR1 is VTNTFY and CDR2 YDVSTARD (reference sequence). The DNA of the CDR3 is TGCGCCACCTGGGACAGGCTCTATTATAAGAAACTCTTT. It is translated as CATWDRLYYKKLF.

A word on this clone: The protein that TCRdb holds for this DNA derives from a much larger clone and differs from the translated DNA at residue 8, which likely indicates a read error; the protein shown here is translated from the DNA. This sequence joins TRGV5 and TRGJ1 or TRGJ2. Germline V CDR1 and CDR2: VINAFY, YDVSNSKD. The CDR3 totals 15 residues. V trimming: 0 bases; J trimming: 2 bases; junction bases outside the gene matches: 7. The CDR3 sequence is CATWDRRRDYYKKLF. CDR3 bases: TGTGCCACCTGGGACAGGCGGCGGGATTATTATAAGAAACTCTTT.

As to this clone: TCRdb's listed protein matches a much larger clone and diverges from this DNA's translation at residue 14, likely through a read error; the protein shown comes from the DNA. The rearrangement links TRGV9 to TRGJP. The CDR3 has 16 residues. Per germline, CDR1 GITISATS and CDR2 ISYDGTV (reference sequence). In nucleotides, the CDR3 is TGTGCCTTGTGGGAGGTGAATGAGTTGGGCAAAAAAATCGAGGTATTT. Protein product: CALWEVNELGKKIEVF.

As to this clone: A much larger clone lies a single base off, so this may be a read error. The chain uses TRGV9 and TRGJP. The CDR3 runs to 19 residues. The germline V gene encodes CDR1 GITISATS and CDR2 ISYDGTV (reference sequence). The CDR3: CALWDPFRSGELGKKIRVF. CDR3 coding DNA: TGTGCCTTGTGGGACCCTTTCCGGTCGGGAGAGTTGGGCAAAAAAATCAGGGTATTT.

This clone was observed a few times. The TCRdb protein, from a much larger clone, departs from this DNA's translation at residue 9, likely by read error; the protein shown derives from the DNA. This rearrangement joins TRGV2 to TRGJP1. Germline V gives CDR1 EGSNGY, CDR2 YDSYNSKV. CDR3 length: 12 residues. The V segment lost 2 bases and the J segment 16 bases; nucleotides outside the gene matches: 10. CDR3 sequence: CATWDDPSSKIF. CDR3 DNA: TGTGCCACCTGGGACGACCCGAGCTCCAAGATATTT.

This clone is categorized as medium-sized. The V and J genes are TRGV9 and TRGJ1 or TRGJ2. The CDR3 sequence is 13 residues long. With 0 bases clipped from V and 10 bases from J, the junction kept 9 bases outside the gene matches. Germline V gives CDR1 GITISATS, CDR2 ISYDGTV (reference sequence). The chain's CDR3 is CALWEVLPLKKLF. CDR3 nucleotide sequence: TGTGCCTTGTGGGAGGTGCTACCCCTGAAGAAACTCTTT.

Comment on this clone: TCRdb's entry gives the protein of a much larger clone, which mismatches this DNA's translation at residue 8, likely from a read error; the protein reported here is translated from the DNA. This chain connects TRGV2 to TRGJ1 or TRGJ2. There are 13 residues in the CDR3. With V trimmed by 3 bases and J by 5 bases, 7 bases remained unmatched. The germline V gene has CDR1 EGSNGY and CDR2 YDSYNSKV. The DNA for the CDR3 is TGTGCCACCTGGGACAGGAGTCATTATAAGAAACTCTTT. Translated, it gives CATWDRSHYKKLF.

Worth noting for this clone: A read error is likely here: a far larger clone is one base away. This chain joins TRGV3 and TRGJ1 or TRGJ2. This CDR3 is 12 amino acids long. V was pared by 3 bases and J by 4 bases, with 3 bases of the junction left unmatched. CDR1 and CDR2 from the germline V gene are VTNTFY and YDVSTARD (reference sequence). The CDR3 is CATWDWYYKKLF. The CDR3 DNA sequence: TGTGCCACCTGGGACTGGTATTATAAGAAACTCTTT.

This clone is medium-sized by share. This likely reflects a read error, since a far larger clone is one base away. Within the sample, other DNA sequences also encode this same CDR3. DNA for the CDR3: TGTGCCTTGTGGGAGTTGCAAGAGTTGGGCAAAAAAATCAAGGTATTT. Protein: CALWELQELGKKIKVF. The genes are TRGV9 and TRGJP. The CDR3 runs 16 residues. In germline, CDR1 is GITISATS, CDR2 ISYDGTV (reference sequence). The ends lost 3 bases at V and 3 bases at J; junction bases unmatched: 2.

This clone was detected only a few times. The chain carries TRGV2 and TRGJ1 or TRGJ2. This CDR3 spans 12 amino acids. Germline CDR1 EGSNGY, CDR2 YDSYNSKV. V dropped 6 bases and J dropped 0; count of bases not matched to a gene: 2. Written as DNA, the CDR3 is TGTGCCACCTGGACGAATTATTATAAGAAACTCTTT. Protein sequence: CATWTNYYKKLF.

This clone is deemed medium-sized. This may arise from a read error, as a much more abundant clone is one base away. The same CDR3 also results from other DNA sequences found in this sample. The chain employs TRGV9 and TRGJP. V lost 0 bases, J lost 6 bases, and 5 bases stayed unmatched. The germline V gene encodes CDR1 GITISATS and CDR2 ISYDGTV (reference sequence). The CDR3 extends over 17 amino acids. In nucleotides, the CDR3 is TGTGCCTTGTGGGAGGTGCAAAGAGAGTTGGGCAAAAAAATCAAGGTATTT. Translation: CALWEVQRELGKKIKVF.

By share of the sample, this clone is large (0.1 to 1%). The CDR3 loop reads CALWGRNKKLF. Written as DNA, the CDR3 is TGTGCCTTGTGGGGCCGGAATAAGAAACTCTTT. J is TRGJ1 or TRGJ2 and V is TRGV9. CDR1 is GITISATS, CDR2 ISYDGTV, per germline (reference sequence). V was pared by 5 bases and J by 8 bases, with 6 bases of the junction left unmatched. CDR3 length: 11 amino acids.